The sequence of this TCR beta chain was determined in a study of blood T cell repertoires in COVID-19. Overall study context: COVID-19 samples, acute and convalescent, were from the United States, Italy and Spain.

Looked up from germline, CDR1 is ENHRY and CDR2 is SYGVKD. Trimming removed 0 bases from V and 5 bases from J; junction bases left unmatched: 6. The CDR3 loop spans 17 amino acids. Participants were aged about 18 to 90 years from roughly 26 US areas. Generated by immunoSEQ multiplex PCR, the TCRdb table keeps only in-frame clones and is missing some. Of just over 250,000 clones in the sample, about 88% were seen once. This chain links TRBV10-3 with TRBJ2-1; 11 positions agree with TRBD1. Sequencing was done on a sample of PBMCs or T cells enriched from blood (not recorded which). This receptor was obtained from a man aged 30 to 45 with acute COVID-19. The CDR3 DNA sequence: TGTGCCATCAGTGAGTCCGGTAGGGGACAGGGGGACAATGAGCAGTTCTTC. It codes for CAISESGRGQGDNEQFF.